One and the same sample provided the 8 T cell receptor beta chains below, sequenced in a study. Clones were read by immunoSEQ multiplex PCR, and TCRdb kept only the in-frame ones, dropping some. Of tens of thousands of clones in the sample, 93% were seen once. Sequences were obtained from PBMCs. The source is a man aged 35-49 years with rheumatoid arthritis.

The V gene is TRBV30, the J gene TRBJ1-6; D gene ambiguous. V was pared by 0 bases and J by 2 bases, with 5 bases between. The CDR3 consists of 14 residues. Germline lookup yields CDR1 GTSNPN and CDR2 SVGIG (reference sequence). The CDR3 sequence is CAWSVQTYNSPLHF. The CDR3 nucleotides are TGTGCCTGGAGTGTACAAACCTATAATTCACCCCTCCACTTT.

The CDR3 DNA is TGTGCCAGCGGGACTAGCGGGACCACAGATACGCAGTATTTT. Protein: CASGTSGTTDTQYF. This chain links TRBV7-9 with TRBJ2-3; TRBD2 agrees at 13 bases. The germline gives CDR1 SEHNR, CDR2 FQNEAQ (reference sequence). The CDR3 length is 14 residues. V trimming: 8 bases; J trimming: 2 bases; junction bases outside the gene matches: 1.

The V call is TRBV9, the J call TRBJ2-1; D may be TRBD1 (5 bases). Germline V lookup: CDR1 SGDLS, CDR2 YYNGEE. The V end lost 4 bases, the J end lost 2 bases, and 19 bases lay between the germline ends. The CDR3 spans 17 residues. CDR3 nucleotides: TGTGCCAGCAGCCCAGGGTGGGGCAACACCACCTACAATGAGCAGTTCTTC. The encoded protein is CASSPGWGNTTYNEQFF. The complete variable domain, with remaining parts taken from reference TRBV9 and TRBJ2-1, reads DSGVTQTPKHLITATGQRVTLRCSPRSGDLSVYWYQQSLDQGLQFLIQYYNGEERAKGNILERFSAQQFPDLHSELNLSSLELGDSALYFCASSPGWGNTTYNEQFFGPGTRLTVL.

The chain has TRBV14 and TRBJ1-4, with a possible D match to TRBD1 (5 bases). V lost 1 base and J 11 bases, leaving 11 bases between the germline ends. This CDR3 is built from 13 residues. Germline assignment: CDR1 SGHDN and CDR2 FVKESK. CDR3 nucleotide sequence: TGTGCCAGCAGCCAAGCTCTGGGGCGCAAACTGTTTTTT. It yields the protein CASSQALGRKLFF.

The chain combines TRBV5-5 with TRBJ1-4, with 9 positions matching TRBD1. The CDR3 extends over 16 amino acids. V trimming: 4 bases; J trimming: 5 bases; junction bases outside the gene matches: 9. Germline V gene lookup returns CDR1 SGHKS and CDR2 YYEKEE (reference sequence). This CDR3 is CASSLLPGQGNEKLFF. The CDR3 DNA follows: TGTGCCAGCAGCCTACTGCCGGGACAGGGAAATGAAAAACTGTTTTTT.

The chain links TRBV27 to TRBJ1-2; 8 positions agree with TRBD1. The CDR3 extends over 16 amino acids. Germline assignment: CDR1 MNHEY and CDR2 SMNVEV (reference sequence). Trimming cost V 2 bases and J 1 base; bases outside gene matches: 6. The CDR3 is CASSLGYRGGNYGYTF. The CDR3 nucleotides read TGTGCCAGCAGTTTAGGGTACAGGGGGGGTAACTATGGCTACACCTTC.

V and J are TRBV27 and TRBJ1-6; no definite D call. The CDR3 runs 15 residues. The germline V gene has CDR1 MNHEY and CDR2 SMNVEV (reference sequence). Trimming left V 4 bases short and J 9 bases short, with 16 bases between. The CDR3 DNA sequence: TGTGCCAGCAGTTCAAAATCCTCTATGGGTTCACCCCTCCACTTT. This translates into CASSSKSSMGSPLHF.

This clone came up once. CDR3 residues: CASSLGLAGGNTGELFF. CDR3 sequence (DNA): TGTGCCAGCAGCTTAGGGCTAGCGGGAGGGAACACCGGGGAGCTGTTTTTT. The chain links TRBV7-2 to TRBJ2-2; TRBD2 aligns across 11 bases. The V segment lost 1 base and the J segment 1 base; nucleotides outside the gene matches: 2. The germline V gene has CDR1 SGHTA and CDR2 FQGNSA. This CDR3 spans 17 amino acids.